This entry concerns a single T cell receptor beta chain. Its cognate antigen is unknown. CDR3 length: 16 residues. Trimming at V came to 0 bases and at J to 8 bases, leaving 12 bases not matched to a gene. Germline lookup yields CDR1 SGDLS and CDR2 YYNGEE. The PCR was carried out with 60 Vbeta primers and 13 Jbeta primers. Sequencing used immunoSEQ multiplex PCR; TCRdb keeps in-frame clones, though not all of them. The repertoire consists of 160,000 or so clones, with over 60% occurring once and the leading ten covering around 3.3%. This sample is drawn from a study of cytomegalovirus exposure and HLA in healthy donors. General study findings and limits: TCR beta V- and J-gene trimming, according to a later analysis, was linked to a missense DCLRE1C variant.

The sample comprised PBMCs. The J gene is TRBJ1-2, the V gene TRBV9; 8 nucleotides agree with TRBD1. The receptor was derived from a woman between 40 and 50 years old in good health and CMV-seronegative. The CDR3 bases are TGTGCCAGCAGCGTAGGAGTTAGAGAAGGACAGGGCGGCTACACCTTC. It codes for CASSVGVREGQGGYTF.